This T cell receptor (beta chain) was captured in a study of vaccination and CD4 T cells after COVID-19 (dated by TCRdb to 2021 to 2024). Describing the broader study: Convalescent patients had a positive SARS-CoV-2 result on nasal swab PCR, and of these patients, nine had mild disease and one had severe disease. Six males and four females were included in the convalescent cohort, with two Hispanic individuals, seven Caucasians, two Asians and one multiracial person represented. Two doses of either the Pfizer-BioNTech BNT162b2 vaccine (n=8) or the Moderna mRNA-1273 vaccine (n=2) were administered to participants. Post-COVID blood samples were collected from convalescent patients a median of around 96 days after diagnosis, with a range of about 35 to 180 days. Post-vaccine blood samples were obtained a median of about 70 days after the second vaccine dose, with a range of about 12 to 241 days. Culture stimuli were overlapping spike peptide pools from SARS-CoV-2 and from the common cold coronaviruses HCoV-NL63, HCoV-OC43 and HCoV-229E. In control cultures, a CEFX viral epitope pool was used as positive control, an HIV-1 Nef peptide pool was used as negative control, or no peptide was added. In under twelve COVID-19 convalescent patients and a handful of infection-naive healthy vaccine recipients, researchers compared the spike-specific CD4+ TCR repertoire from before mRNA vaccination with the repertoire from after. Points the paper makes about the study in general: Only a relatively small number of convalescent patients were included in the study, and early timepoints following natural infection were not analyzed. In convalescent patients, a median roughly 85% of post-vaccine SARS-CoV-2-reactive clones were detected only after vaccination, suggesting vaccine-specific priming. Nearly all vaccine-specific clones in convalescent patients (304 of 307) were mono-reactive for SARS-CoV-2 spike rather than cross-reactive with common cold coronaviruses. An increase in the median number of SARS-CoV-2-reactive clonotypes from approximately 23 after infection to 38 after vaccination was observed, but the change was not found to be significant.

The treatment or condition tag for this specimen amounts to: approximately 9-day PBMC culture with coronavirus spike peptide pools or control peptides (ViraFEST assay). The study used the ViraFEST assay, which expanded antigen-specific T cells with peptide pools and then identified expanded clonotypes by TCR sequencing. The convalescent patients' positive SARS-CoV-2 PCR tests fell between March and December 2020, which was before the Alpha, Beta and Delta variants emerged in the United States. About 1.8 million PBMCs per well were cultured in IMDM with approximately 5.2% human AB serum and roughly 9.3 IU/ml IL-2, plus 10 ug/ml peptide pools. On days 3 and 7, half of the culture medium was replaced with fresh IL-2-containing medium. Once the cells had been in culture for over 9 days, the EasySep CD4+ T cell isolation kit was used to isolate CD4+ T cells by negative selection. PBMCs were separated from whole blood using Ficoll-Paque Plus gradient centrifugation and then either used fresh or cryopreserved at -140C. Triplicate wells were generally used for each culture condition.

The library was generated by PCR. At the Johns Hopkins FTIC core, DNA from the cultured CD4+ T cells underwent TCR sequencing with the Oncomine TCR Beta short-read assay. Genomic DNA was extracted from the cultured CD4+ T cells with the QIAamp micro DNA kit. Oncomine TCR Beta libraries from cultured CD4+ T cells were pooled using unique dual indexes and sequenced on an Illumina iSeq 100. As for the original processing: Non-productive sequences were removed, and CDR3s that did not start with C, did not end with F or W, or were shorter than 7 amino acids were discarded. Antigen-specific clonotypes were identified with the MANAFEST web application by comparing peptide-stimulated wells with reference and other culture wells. To be called positive, a clone needed an FDR below 0.05, an odds ratio above 5, and a productive frequency above 0.1% in at least two of three replicate wells. Cross-reactive clonotypes were defined as significantly expanded in both SARS-CoV-2 spike wells and at least one common cold coronavirus spike condition. CDR3 homology was assessed with Levenshtein distances (stringdist) and unrooted phylogenetic trees (ape) in R version 3.6.1. TCRdb trimmed public reads at Q25 via fastp, called clones via MiXCR and kept in-frame beta chains. Rows merge per CDR3 protein into single entries with the most common DNA and genes. The V and J calls here are based on TCRdb, not the publication. Present in this sample are 7,300 or so distinct CDR3 sequences, less than 85% of which were seen just once. Clones ranked in the top ten supply over 15% of the sample.

This clonotype has more than one count but fewer than ten. No cognate antigen has been identified for it. No quality values exist for individual bases; no much larger clone is one base distant. According to the germline V gene, CDR1 reads SGDLS and CDR2 reads YYNGEE. The CDR3, cysteine through phenylalanine, is 17 amino acids long. CDR3 DNA only is kept here, 51 bases in frame from base 1. V lost 3 bases and J lost 0 bases; the stretch between them is 16 bases long. The V gene is TRBV9 and the J gene is TRBJ2-1; the D match is possibly TRBD1 or TRBD2, with 5 bases aligned in each. The sequence was collected from a human donor who had recovered from COVID-19. The specimen was CD4+ T cells from blood, cultured in vitro. The CDR3 protein: CASSAGGITPSYNEQFF. The nucleotides read TGTGCCAGCAGCGCTGGGGGAATAACCCCCTCCTACAATGAGCAGTTCTTC.